This T cell receptor beta chain is drawn from a study of cytomegalovirus exposure and HLA in healthy donors. The PCR used 60 Vbeta and 13 Jbeta primers. Profiled with immunoSEQ multiplex PCR; TCRdb holds only in-frame clones, not every one. Among 60,000 or so clones listed, more than 80% were seen once. The sample taken for sequencing was PBMCs. The clonotype comes from a man aged 25-45 years in good health and CMV-seropositive.

CDR3 amino acids: CASSLARGPYYEQYF. The CDR3 DNA sequence: TGTGCCAGCAGCTTAGCAAGAGGGCCATACTACGAGCAGTACTTC. This chain uses TRBV7-2 with TRBJ2-7; tentatively, D is TRBD2 (5 bases). Trimming took 0 bases from V and 3 from J, leaving 12 bases between them. The germline V gene encodes CDR1 SGHTA and CDR2 FQGNSA. This CDR3 comprises 15 residues.